This T cell receptor (beta chain) was captured in a study of OX40 agonist ivuxolimab in advanced cancers. Study-wide background: Ivuxolimab doses were 0.01, 0.1, 0.3, 1.5, 3 or 10 mg/kg every 2 weeks. Whole-study results and caveats: CD8+ T cells (on average) carried more expanded clones than CD4+ T cells. Within 6 weeks, CD4+ and CD8+ blood T cells expanded clonally at 0.1 to 3.0 mg/kg.

Measured with immunoSEQ multiplex PCR; TCRdb has only the in-frame clones, and not every one. The sample includes 65,000 to 90,000 clones, under 95% of them seen just once. Germline values: CDR1 MNHEY, CDR2 SMNVEV (reference sequence). CDR3 length: 16 amino acids. The V gene lost 0 bases and the J gene lost 6 bases, with 15 bases spanning the gap. Points on this clone: The target antigen is unknown.

The V call is TRBV27, the J call TRBJ2-1; D not resolved. Source: CD4+ or CD8+ T cells sorted from blood, taken in a trial of the OX40 agonist ivuxolimab. The clonotype comes from an adult with an advanced solid tumor such as melanoma, head and neck, liver or kidney cancer. The chain's CDR3 is CASSLSSGPRRNEQFF. In nucleotides, the CDR3 is TGTGCCAGCAGTTTATCTTCAGGACCCCGCCGCAATGAGCAGTTCTTC.